The text below deals with one T cell receptor beta chain. The target antigen is unknown. This specimen comes from a study of T cells in Graves' hyperthyroidism and ophthalmopathy. Study details: Blood was drawn when the patient was first diagnosed and still untreated.

General study results and limits: Stable hyperthyroidism was told apart from ophthalmopathy by a model built on 13 V-J features.

The TCR beta CDR3 regions underwent amplification using RNA transcripts as the source. Researchers ran a first-round RT-PCR on the TCR CDR3 using the HTBI primer set. TCRdb used MiXCR to reprocess the multiplex PCR reads, holding one entry per CDR3 protein. The sample carries about 420,000 distinct CDR3 sequences, 15% to 18% recorded once. In patients aged 18 to 65, hyperthyroidism was newly diagnosed, with duration under 2 months. Patients showing uncontrolled infection, other autoimmune disease, pregnancy or lactation were ineligible. The CDR3 is made up of 15 amino acids. The V gene lost 2 bases and the J gene lost 1 base, with 8 bases spanning the gap. Germline values: CDR1 LNHDA, CDR2 SQIVND (reference sequence).

Material for sequencing was blood. The clonotype was recovered from a woman aged 18-35 years with Graves' hyperthyroidism. This rearrangement joins TRBV19 to TRBJ2-2; D perhaps matches TRBD1 (5 bases). The CDR3 protein is CASSIWGMNTGELFF. The CDR3 nucleotides are TGTGCCAGTAGTATATGGGGCATGAACACCGGGGAGCTGTTTTTT.